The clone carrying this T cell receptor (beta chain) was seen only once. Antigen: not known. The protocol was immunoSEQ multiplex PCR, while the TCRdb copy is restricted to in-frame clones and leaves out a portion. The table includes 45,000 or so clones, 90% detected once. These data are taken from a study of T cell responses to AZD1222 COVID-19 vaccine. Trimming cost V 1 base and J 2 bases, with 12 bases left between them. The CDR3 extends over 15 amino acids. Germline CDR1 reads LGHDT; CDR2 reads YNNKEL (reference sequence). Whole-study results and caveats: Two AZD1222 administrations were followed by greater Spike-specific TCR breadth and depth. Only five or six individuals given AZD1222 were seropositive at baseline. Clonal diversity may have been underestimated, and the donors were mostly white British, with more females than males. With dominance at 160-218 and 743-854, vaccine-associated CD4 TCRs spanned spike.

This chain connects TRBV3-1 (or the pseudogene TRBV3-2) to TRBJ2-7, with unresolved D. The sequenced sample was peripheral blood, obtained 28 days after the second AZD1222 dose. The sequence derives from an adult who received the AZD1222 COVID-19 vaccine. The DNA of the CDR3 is TGTGCCAGCAGCCAAGGCGGCACGGGTGCCTACGAGCAGTACTTC. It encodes CASSQGGTGAYEQYF.